This T cell receptor beta chain is drawn from a study of blood T cell repertoires in COVID-19. The overall study: Samples came from the United States, Italy and Spain, spanning acute and convalescent COVID-19.

Clones were read by immunoSEQ multiplex PCR, and TCRdb kept only the in-frame ones, dropping some. The sample records approximately 74,000 clones, approximately 85% being singletons. J gave up 0 bases and V 5 bases, and 6 bases lay outside the gene matches. This CDR3 contains 16 residues. This chain joins TRBV5-3 and TRBJ1-3; 9 nucleotides match TRBD1. TRBV5-3 has ORF status, its function being uncertain. The clonotype originates from a man in his 70s with acute or convalescent COVID-19. The sample consisted of peripheral blood. The CDR3 protein is CARRWTGARSGNTIYF. In nucleotides, the CDR3 is TGTGCCAGAAGGTGGACAGGGGCCCGCTCTGGAAACACCATATATTTT.